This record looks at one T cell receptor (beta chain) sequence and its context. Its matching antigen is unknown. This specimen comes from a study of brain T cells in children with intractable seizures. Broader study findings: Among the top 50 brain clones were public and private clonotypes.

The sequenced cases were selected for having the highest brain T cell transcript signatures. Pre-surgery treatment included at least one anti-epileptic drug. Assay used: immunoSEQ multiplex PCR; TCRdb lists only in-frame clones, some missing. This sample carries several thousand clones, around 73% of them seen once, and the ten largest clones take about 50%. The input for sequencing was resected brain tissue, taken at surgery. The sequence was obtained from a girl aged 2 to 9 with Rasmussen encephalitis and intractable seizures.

The CDR3 loop is CASSLDTYEQYF. The CDR3 nucleotides read TGTGCCAGCAGCTTAGACACCTACGAGCAGTACTTC. V usage is TRBV7-2 and J usage is TRBJ2-7; D remains ambiguous. Deletions cut 1 base from V and 2 bases from J, with 3 bases between. The CDR3 runs to 12 residues. From germline, CDR1 is SGHTA and CDR2 FQGNSA. Together with reference TRBV7-2 and TRBJ2-7, the CDR3 gives the full variable domain: GAGVSQSPSNKVTEKGKDVELRCDPISGHTALYWYRQSLGQGLEFLIYFQGNSAPDKSGLPSDRFSAERTGGSVSTLTIQRTQQEDSAVYLCASSLDTYEQYFGPGTRLTVT.